The 14 T cell receptor beta chains listed next were all sequenced from one sample in a study of glioma-infiltrating T cells. Using RNA template, CDR3s of TCR alpha and beta were amplified with iRepertoire arm-PCR. A single record per CDR3 protein comes from TCRdb applying MiXCR to the multiplex PCR reads. The sample records approximately 88,000 distinct CDR3 sequences, 20% to 25% being singletons. Sequenced sample: glioma tissue, nonneoplastic brain tissue, or PBMCs (not recorded which). The receptor set was obtained from a human donor with low-grade glioma or glioblastoma, undergoing nonglioma brain surgery, or in good health (not recorded which).

The table lists this clonotype with many counts. The genes are TRBV7-6 and TRBJ2-7, with a possible D match to TRBD1 (5 bases). The CDR3 sequence is 12 residues long. V was pared by 5 bases and J by 13 bases, with 18 bases between. The V gene's germline CDR1 is SGHVS and CDR2 FNYEAQ. CDR3: CASSPFTGFQYF. DNA of the CDR3: TGTGCCAGCAGCCCTTTCACAGGTTTTCAATACTTC. Complete variable domain (other parts from reference TRBV7-6 and TRBJ2-7): GAGVSQSPRYKVTKRGQDVALRCDPISGHVSLYWYRQALGQGPEFLTYFNYEAQQDKSGLPNDRFSAERPEGSISTLTIQRTEQRDSAMYRCASSPFTGFQYFGPGTRLTVT.

Concerning this clonotype: A read error may explain this, as a much larger clone is one base away. The chain carries TRBV7-2 and TRBJ2-1, with D possibly being TRBD2 (5 bases). The CDR3 extends over 15 amino acids. In germline, CDR1 is SGHTA, CDR2 FQGNSA. CDR3 residues: CASSLERGSSNEQFF. In DNA, the CDR3 is TGTGCCAGCAGCTTAGAACGAGGGTCCTCCAATGAGCAGTTCTTC.

This clonotype has at least ten counts. The chain is built from TRBV29-1 and TRBJ2-1; D is undetermined. Germline lookup yields CDR1 SQVTM and CDR2 ANQGSEA. V was pared by 0 bases and J by 11 bases, with 11 bases between. The CDR3 extends over 12 amino acids. This chain's CDR3 is CSVEDHRVKQFF. The CDR3 DNA is TGCAGCGTTGAAGATCATAGGGTGAAGCAGTTCTTC.

By sample share, this clonotype is medium-sized (0.01 to 0.1%). The rearrangement links TRBV27 to TRBJ1-1; D is unresolved. Deletions cut 5 bases from V and 0 bases from J, with 16 bases between. This CDR3 comprises 16 residues. CDR1 is MNHEY, CDR2 SMNVEV, per germline (reference sequence). The CDR3 DNA is TGTGCCAGCAGTCCCTTAGTAAGCTCCATGAACACTGAAGCTTTCTTT. Translated: CASSPLVSSMNTEAFF.

This rearrangement joins TRBV4-2 to TRBJ1-6, with TRBD1 as a possible D gene (6 bases). In germline, CDR1 is LGHNA, CDR2 YNFKEQ. The CDR3 length is 16 residues. V dropped 5 bases and J dropped 9 bases, with 20 bases sitting between them. CDR3 sequence (DNA): TGTGCCAGCAGCACCCGTGAAGGGGGAGGTAGTTCACCCCTCCACTTT. Protein product: CASSTREGGGSSPLHF.

This clonotype came up a few times. CDR3 sequence reads: CASSYSSRTDEKLFF. Here the CDR3 DNA reads TGTGCCAGCAGTTACTCGAGTAGAACGGATGAAAAACTGTTTTTT. The chain carries TRBV6-6 and TRBJ1-4; D gene ambiguous. Trimming cost V 0 bases and J 6 bases, with 11 bases left between them. The CDR3 covers 15 residues. CDR1 MNHNY and CDR2 SVGAGI come from the germline V gene (reference sequence).

This clonotype appeared many times. The chain carries TRBV7-2 and TRBJ1-2; tentatively, D is TRBD1 (6 bases). The CDR3 totals 15 residues. Germline V gene sequence: CDR1 SGHTA, CDR2 FQGNSA. Deletions cut 2 bases from V and 8 bases from J, with 18 bases between. CDR3 sequence reads: CASSLTGRGTDGYTF. The CDR3 DNA sequence: TGTGCCAGCAGCTTAACGGGCAGGGGCACTGACGGCTACACCTTC. Filled out from reference TRBV7-2 and TRBJ1-2, the complete variable domain reads GAGVSQSPSNKVTEKGKDVELRCDPISGHTALYWYRQSLGQGLEFLIYFQGNSAPDKSGLPSDRFSAERTGGSVSTLTIQRTQQEDSAVYLCASSLTGRGTDGYTFGSGTRLTVV.

This clonotype was counted many times. The chain has TRBV4-1 and TRBJ1-3; D not certain. The ends were cut back, 5 bases at V and 1 base at J, with 12 bases in the middle. This CDR3 comprises 15 residues. Germline-derived CDR1 and CDR2 are MGHRA and YSYEKL. The CDR3 DNA reads as TGCGCCAGCAGCTGGGGTGAGGTTTCTGGAAACACCATATATTTT. Translating it yields CASSWGEVSGNTIYF.

The chain joins TRBV5-1 to TRBJ2-3; TRBD2 matches at 9 bases. The CDR3 has 16 amino acids. V lost 3 bases to trimming and J lost 4 bases; unmatched junction nucleotides: 9. Germline CDR1 is SGHRS and CDR2 is YFSETQ. CDR3 protein: CASSSTGGGVPDTQYF. DNA of the CDR3: TGCGCCAGCAGCTCCACTGGCGGGGGGGTCCCAGATACGCAGTATTTT.

This clonotype was seen many times. The V and J genes are TRBV6-2 or TRBV6-3 and TRBJ1-1; TRBD1 matches at 7 bases. The CDR3 is made up of 13 amino acids. The germline V gene has CDR1 MNHEY and CDR2 SVGEGT. The V gene end was trimmed by 5 bases and the J gene end by 12 bases; junction bases not matched to a gene: 12. DNA of the CDR3: TGTGCCAGCAGTCAAATAACAGGGGTTGGGCCTTTCTTT. This sequence encodes CASSQITGVGPFF.

This clonotype was seen at least ten times. V usage is TRBV6-6 and J usage is TRBJ2-3; tentative D call: TRBD1 (6 bases). CDR3 length: 15 residues. Deletions cut 2 bases from V and 3 bases from J, with 12 bases between. CDR1 is MNHNY, CDR2 SVGAGI, per germline (reference sequence). The CDR3 loop is CASSYRRDKTDTQYF. The CDR3 nucleotides are TGTGCCAGCAGTTACCGCAGGGACAAAACAGATACGCAGTATTTT.

This clonotype was recorded at least ten times. The CDR3 protein is CASRTLERSNQPQHF. In DNA form, the CDR3 reads TGTGCCAGCAGGACCCTGGAACGTAGCAATCAGCCCCAGCATTTT. This chain links TRBV6-2 or TRBV6-3 with TRBJ1-5; D ambiguous. The CDR3 consists of 15 residues. Trimming left V 6 bases short and J 0 bases short, with 12 bases between. In germline, CDR1 is MNHEY, CDR2 SVGEGT.

The gene calls are TRBV7-2 and TRBJ2-5; D perhaps matches TRBD1 (5 bases). V was pared by 6 bases and J by 5 bases, with 19 bases between. Germline assignment: CDR1 SGHTA and CDR2 FQGNSA. CDR3 length: 15 residues. The CDR3 region has the DNA TGTGCCAGCAGTTCCACCAGGGCCCCCGAGGAGACCCAGTACTTC. The encoded protein is CASSSTRAPEETQYF.

At least ten counts were recorded for this clonotype. The chain carries TRBV20-1 and TRBJ2-1; TRBD2 is a possible D gene (6 bases). V dropped 3 bases and J dropped 8 bases, with 20 bases sitting between them. This CDR3 spans 15 amino acids. From germline, CDR1 is DFQATT and CDR2 SNEGSKA (reference sequence). The CDR3: CSASPREPHRDEQFF. CDR3 nucleotides: TGCAGTGCTAGCCCCCGGGAGCCGCACCGCGATGAGCAGTTCTTC.